This T cell receptor (beta chain) comes out of a study of beta chain features in type 1 diabetes. In the study overall: Analysis included about 110 million sorted cells drawn from all samples.

The study, taken as a whole, reports: Patients with Type 1 diabetes showed moderately but significantly shorter TCRB CDR3s in all four CD4+ subsets. Naive, central memory and Treg TCRB repertoires appeared more alike in patients than in healthy donors. Shorter templates might be favored by PCR, and equally so in patients and in controls.

The sample holds a few counts of this clone. The antigen is not known. The CDR3 covers 15 residues. The V segment lost 2 bases and the J segment 3 bases; nucleotides outside the gene matches: 1. Germline loops: CDR1 MDHEN, CDR2 SYDVKM. Sequencing targeted expressed TCRB transcripts, as all isolated RNA had been reverse transcribed. TCRdb keeps only in-frame clones here, not all; method: immunoSEQ multiplex PCR. The repertoire has around 100,000 clones, under 30% of them found once; the top ten carry 0.53%. The origin of this receptor is a woman aged 18-29 years with type 1 diabetes. J is TRBJ2-2 and V is TRBV28, with 9 positions matching TRBD2. What was sequenced was central memory CD4+ T cells from blood. This chain's CDR3 is CASSLAGGYTGELFF. The CDR3 bases are TGTGCCAGCAGTTTAGCGGGAGGGTACACCGGGGAGCTGTTTTTT. Full variable domain (outside the CDR3, taken from reference TRBV28 and TRBJ2-2): DVKVTQSSRYLVKRTGEKVFLECVQDMDHENMFWYRQDPGLGLRLIYFSYDVKMKEKGDIPEGYSVSREKKERFSLILESASTNQTSMYLCASSLAGGYTGELFFGEGSRLTVL.